Listed below are T cell receptor beta chains from one sample, sequenced in a study of T cells in Graves' hyperthyroidism and ophthalmopathy. TCRdb itself ran the multiplex PCR reads through MiXCR, one entry per CDR3 protein. The sample has hundreds of thousands of distinct CDR3 sequences, around 16% seen once; the top ten hold over 7.5%. Sample: blood. All receptors come from a woman aged 18-30 years with Graves' hyperthyroidism. The conserved cysteine and the conserved F or W are not part of the CDR3 here.

TRBV20-1,14,SAQTFSGRTYNEQF
TRBV7-8,10,ASSKTGTEAF
TRBV3-1,12,ASSQGYRGNTIY
TRBV11-1,15,ASSLGQRELSADTQY
TRBV2,13,ASSPDPGGADTQY
TRBV2,13,AYRGGSGRAHEQY
TRBV5-1,14,ASSLGASGGYNEQF
TRBV29-1,9,SGTRGNTIY
TRBV25-1,15,ASSGPGQGKYSYEQY
TRBV6-1,13,ASSPGAGGSYEQY
TRBV7-9,14,ASRTSGSSTPNEQF
TRBV19,15,ASSILPALISTDTQY
TRBV5-1,13,ASSLGGGGRNEQF
TRBV28,10,ASSPTGYGYT
TRBV12-3/TRBV12-4,14,ASSFGLAGVGETQY
TRBV12-3/TRBV12-4,12,ASSPGTPQETQY
TRBV6-1,12,ATRARWDTGELF
TRBV2,14,ASRARTGGYGQPQH
TRBV25-1,13,ASRGGGRRGYGYT
TRBV14,12,ASSQDSRVPGYT
TRBV12-3/TRBV12-4,10,ASWSAGNTIY
TRBV2,11,ASRAGNNQPQH
TRBV9,12,ASSVGRDRVEYT
TRBV28,11,ASGEVLNTEAF
TRBV19,12,ASGGLSSNQPQH
TRBV27,12,ASSWTGYNSPLH